This is a list of T cell receptor beta chains from one sample in a study of control samples from healthy donors and cancer patients. The data were produced by immunoSEQ multiplex PCR, yet TCRdb's version contains in-frame clones alone and is incomplete. The table includes some 49,000 clones, approximately 83% detected once. Sequenced sample: PBMCs. The source of these receptors is a woman in her fifties or sixties with lung cancer. CDR3s include the opening cysteine and the closing phenylalanine or tryptophan. Each record gives: J gene, D gene, V gene, clone size, CDR3 protein, CDR3 DNA. D genes are given only for firm matches. Size is stated for part of the rows, as once, few or many counts, or as a class when the clone is expanded.

TRBJ1-6 - TRBV7-9 - CASSLHRSSYNSPLHF TGTGCCAGCAGCTTACATAGGAGCTCCTATAATTCACCCCTCCACTTT
TRBJ2-2 - TRBV19 - CASSIAGGLNTGELFF TGTGCCAGTAGTATAGCCGGGGGGCTGAACACCGGGGAGCTGTTTTTT
TRBJ2-3 TRBD1 TRBV9 - CASSGTTGVVDTQYF TGTGCCAGCAGCGGGACAACAGGGGTGGTAGATACGCAGTATTTT
TRBJ1-2 - TRBV7-9 - CASSLDGATSYGYTF TGTGCCAGCAGCTTAGACGGGGCTACTAGCTATGGCTACACCTTC
TRBJ1-5 - TRBV12-3/TRBV12-4 - CASSSTGNQPQHF TGTGCCAGCAGTTCGACAGGAAATCAGCCCCAGCATTTT
TRBJ2-3 - TRBV9 - CASSVPSTDTQYF TGTGCCAGCAGCGTGCCTAGCACAGATACGCAGTATTTT
TRBJ1-1 - TRBV4-1 - CASSQATLDRDMNTEAFF TGCGCCAGCAGCCAAGCAACCCTCGATAGGGACATGAACACTGAAGCTTTCTTT
TRBJ2-7 - TRBV5-5 - CASSLVLDWDVDEQYF TGTGCCAGCAGCTTGGTTCTTGACTGGGACGTCGACGAGCAGTACTTC
TRBJ1-6 TRBD1 TRBV28 - CASRTGVTSPLHF TGTGCCAGCAGGACAGGGGTGACTTCACCCCTCCACTTT
TRBJ1-1 - TRBV6-5 - CASSYTPLQEAFF TGTGCCAGCAGTTACACGCCCCTACAGGAAGCTTTCTTT
TRBJ2-7 TRBD1 TRBV5-4 - CASSLGTGVSYEQYF TGTGCCAGCAGCTTGGGGACAGGAGTCTCCTACGAGCAGTACTTC
TRBJ1-5 - TRBV6-2/TRBV6-3 - CASSPSPQRSNQPQHF TGTGCCAGCAGCCCCTCCCCACAACGTAGCAATCAGCCCCAGCATTTT
TRBJ1-1 - TRBV5-5 - CASSPGRSSTEAFF TGTGCCAGCAGCCCGGGTCGGAGCAGCACTGAAGCTTTCTTT
TRBJ1-4 - TRBV12-5 - CASGLALTGQVEKLFF TGTGCTAGTGGTTTGGCCTTAACAGGGCAGGTTGAAAAACTGTTTTTT
TRBJ2-1 TRBD2 TRBV7-2 - CASSHRTSGTNEQFF TGTGCCAGCAGCCATCGGACTAGCGGGACCAATGAGCAGTTCTTC
TRBJ2-1 TRBD2 TRBV29-1 - CSVTGTSGDSYNEQFF TGCAGCGTCACCGGGACTAGCGGGGATTCCTACAATGAGCAGTTCTTC
TRBJ1-1 - TRBV12-3/TRBV12-4 - CASSLGVGAEAFF TGTGCCAGCAGTTTAGGGGTCGGGGCTGAAGCTTTCTTT
TRBJ1-1 - TRBV10-3 - CAISEYDDSTEAFF TGTGCCATCAGTGAATACGATGACTCTACTGAAGCTTTCTTT
TRBJ2-1 - TRBV6-2/TRBV6-3 - CASSYSAQGGALYNEQFF TGTGCCAGCAGTTACTCTGCCCAGGGGGGGGCCCTATACAATGAGCAGTTCTTC
TRBJ2-5 - TRBV28 - CASSFPGWQETQYF TGTGCCAGCAGTTTTCCGGGATGGCAAGAGACCCAGTACTTC
TRBJ1-2 TRBD1 TRBV7-2 - CASSPTIDRVGGYTF TGTGCCAGCAGCCCAACCATTGACAGGGTAGGAGGCTACACCTTC
TRBJ2-2 - TRBV6-6 - CASSLSQGSTGELFF TGTGCCAGCAGTTTATCGCAGGGATCCACCGGGGAGCTGTTTTTT
TRBJ1-3 - TRBV20-1 few CSASLYREGNTIYF TGCAGTGCTAGTCTCTACAGGGAGGGAAACACCATATATTTT
TRBJ2-1 - TRBV5-1 - CASSLGGEQFF TGCGCCAGCAGCTTGGGGGGTGAGCAGTTCTTC
TRBJ1-1 - TRBV11-2 - CASSPGRNTEAFF TGTGCCAGCAGCCCTGGCAGGAACACTGAAGCTTTCTTT
TRBJ1-2 - TRBV28 once CASSLTTGNNGYTF TGTGCCAGCAGTTTAACAACAGGGAATAATGGCTACACCTTC
TRBJ1-6 TRBD1 TRBV19 - CASTGRQGDSPLHF TGTGCCAGTACGGGGCGGCAGGGGGATTCACCCCTCCACTTT
TRBJ1-2 - TRBV7-3 once CASSLRRDDYGYTF TGTGCCAGCAGCTTAAGACGGGACGACTATGGCTACACCTTC